This entry lists 18 T cell receptor beta chains sequenced from one sample in a study of beta chain features in type 1 diabetes. Investigators reverse transcribed all isolated RNA, so they sequenced expressed TCRB transcripts. TCRdb's table, derived via immunoSEQ multiplex PCR, lists solely in-frame clones and lacks some. Among 300,000 or so clones listed, 13% were seen once. Their antigens are not known. Overall study results and limits: Significant though moderate, a shortening of TCRB CDR3s appeared in all four CD4+ subsets of Type 1 diabetes patients.

Sequenced sample: naive CD4+ T cells from blood. These receptors were taken from a woman aged 18 to 35 with type 1 diabetes.

The sample holds a few counts of this clone. The CDR3 DNA reads TGTGCCAGCAGCCCCCGGACGCGGAGTGGGAGAGAGACCCAGTACTTC. As protein: CASSPRTRSGRETQYF. This sequence joins TRBV11-2 and TRBJ2-5; weak D call: TRBD2 (5 bases). Per germline, CDR1 SGHAT and CDR2 FQNNGV. The CDR3 contains 16 residues. V was pared by 5 bases and J by 4 bases, with 20 bases between.

The chain is built from TRBV7-2 and TRBJ2-5, with a possible D match to TRBD1 (7 bases). The CDR3 is made up of 15 amino acids. CDR1 and CDR2 from the germline V gene are SGHTA and FQGNSA. Deletions cut 4 bases from V and 0 bases from J, with 12 bases between. The CDR3: CASSSRGVNQETQYF. As DNA, the CDR3 is TGTGCCAGCAGCTCCAGGGGGGTGAACCAAGAGACCCAGTACTTC.

This rearrangement joins TRBV18 to TRBJ1-2; no firm D call. Trimming cost V 3 bases and J 2 bases, with 10 bases left between them. CDR1 KGHSH and CDR2 LQKENI come from the germline V gene. This CDR3 is 14 amino acids long. As DNA, the CDR3 is TGTGCCAGCTCACCCGACCGGGAGAACTATGGCTACACCTTC. It translates to CASSPDRENYGYTF.

This clone was seen only a few times. The V and J genes are TRBV28 and TRBJ2-4; 7 bases fit TRBD2. Per the germline V gene, CDR1 is MDHEN and CDR2 is SYDVKM. Unmatched junction bases numbered 7, after V lost 8 bases and J lost 3 bases. This CDR3 region has 14 residues. CDR3 sequence reads: CASAGRGDKNIQYF. As DNA, the CDR3 is TGTGCCAGCGCCGGCCGGGGGGACAAAAACATTCAGTACTTC.

This rearrangement joins TRBV7-3 to TRBJ2-3, with TRBD1 matching over 8 bases. The germline gives CDR1 SGHTA, CDR2 FQGTGA. The CDR3 has 15 residues. V was pared by 5 bases and J by 3 bases, with 7 bases of the junction left unmatched. CDR3 sequence reads: CASSTPGGATDTQYF. The CDR3 DNA is TGTGCCAGCAGCACCCCAGGGGGCGCGACAGATACGCAGTATTTT.

This clone was picked up one time. The chain joins TRBV30 to TRBJ2-3, with 7 bases matching TRBD1. The V gene end was trimmed by 5 bases and the J gene end by 1 base; junction bases not matched to a gene: 0. The CDR3 is made up of 12 amino acids. Germline V gene lookup returns CDR1 GTSNPN and CDR2 SVGIG (reference sequence). The DNA for the CDR3 is TGTGCCTGGGGGACAGGCACAGATACGCAGTATTTT. It encodes CAWGTGTDTQYF. The full variable domain, in which reference TRBV30 and TRBJ2-3 provide the parts outside the CDR3, is SQTIHQWPATLVQPVGSPLSLECTVEGTSNPNLYWYRQAAGRGLQLLFYSVGIGQISSEVPQNLSASRPQDRQFILSSKKLLLSDSGFYLCAWGTGTDTQYFGPGTRLTVL.

The genes are TRBV30 and TRBJ2-1; no clear D. The V end lost 3 bases, the J end lost 5 bases, and 17 bases lay between the germline ends. CDR1 GTSNPN and CDR2 SVGIG come from the germline V gene (reference sequence). There are 15 residues in the CDR3. The CDR3 sequence: CAWSYLKWAHNEQFF. The DNA for the CDR3 is TGTGCCTGGAGCTACCTAAAATGGGCCCACAATGAGCAGTTCTTC.

This clone has just a few counts. The chain joins TRBV7-9 to TRBJ1-2; the match to TRBD1 covers 9 bases. Germline V lookup: CDR1 SEHNR, CDR2 FQNEAQ (reference sequence). This CDR3 has 14 residues. V lost 6 bases to trimming and J lost 5 bases; unmatched junction nucleotides: 7. The CDR3 here is CASSTGQGLYGYTF. Written as DNA, the CDR3 is TGTGCCAGCAGTACGGGACAGGGTCTATATGGCTACACCTTC.

This clone was seen only a few times. The chain links TRBV7-7 to TRBJ2-5, with TRBD1 matching 7 bases. This CDR3 spans 13 amino acids. Germline loops: CDR1 SSHAT, CDR2 FNYEAQ (reference sequence). V dropped 5 bases and J dropped 4; count of bases not matched to a gene: 4. The CDR3 nucleotides are TGTGCCAGCAGCCCTAGGGGGCTAGAGACCCAGTACTTC. Encoded protein: CASSPRGLETQYF.

This clone was seen a few times. This rearrangement joins TRBV29-1 to TRBJ2-6; 7 positions match TRBD2. This CDR3 is built from 15 residues. J was trimmed by 4 bases and V by 4 bases; bases with no gene match: 7. Germline loops: CDR1 SQVTM, CDR2 ANQGSEA. CDR3 coding DNA: TGCAGCGTTGGGGGAGGGGAAAGGGGGGCCAACGTCCTGACTTTC. This codes for CSVGGGERGANVLTF.

This chain connects TRBV7-2 to TRBJ2-5; no clear D. V shed 1 base and J shed 4 bases, with 7 bases lying between them. Germline CDR1 and CDR2: SGHTA and FQGNSA. The CDR3 length is 13 residues. The CDR3, as DNA: TGTGCCAGCAGCTTAGGAGCCCCAGAGACCCAGTACTTC. Translation gives CASSLGAPETQYF.

This chain connects TRBV28 to TRBJ2-5; 7 bases fit TRBD1. In germline, CDR1 is MDHEN, CDR2 SYDVKM. This CDR3 comprises 12 residues. Trimming at V came to 8 bases and at J to 5 bases, leaving 5 bases not matched to a gene. CDR3 sequence reads: CASDSTGETQYF. As DNA, the CDR3 is TGTGCCAGCGACTCGACAGGGGAGACCCAGTACTTC. The entire variable domain, with the rest obtained from reference TRBV28 and TRBJ2-5, is as follows: DVKVTQSSRYLVKRTGEKVFLECVQDMDHENMFWYRQDPGLGLRLIYFSYDVKMKEKGDIPEGYSVSREKKERFSLILESASTNQTSMYLCASDSTGETQYFGPGTRLLVL.

This chain links TRBV11-2 with TRBJ1-1; no reliable D call. The CDR3 loop spans 16 amino acids. Germline V gives CDR1 SGHAT, CDR2 FQNNGV. Trimming pared 4 bases from V and 6 bases from J, leaving 21 bases between. CDR3 nucleotides: TGTGCCAGCAGCTGGACCCCCCAAGGACTTGGCGCTGAAGCTTTCTTT. It is translated as CASSWTPQGLGAEAFF.

This clone appeared a few times. V and J are TRBV4-1 and TRBJ2-5; D is possibly TRBD1 (5 bases). This CDR3 is built from 13 residues. V shed 2 bases and J shed 5 bases, with 9 bases lying between them. Germline CDR1 is MGHRA and CDR2 is YSYEKL. CDR3 nucleotide sequence: TGCGCCAGCAGCCAATTCAGGGCGGAGACCCAGTACTTC. It specifies CASSQFRAETQYF.

The rearrangement joins TRBV7-9 to TRBJ1-2, with 7 nucleotides matching TRBD1. Per germline, CDR1 SEHNR and CDR2 FQNEAQ (reference sequence). V lost 5 bases to trimming and J lost 6 bases; unmatched junction nucleotides: 6. This CDR3 spans 13 amino acids. The CDR3 DNA reads as TGTGCCAGCAGCCCGGGACAGCTGGATGGCTACACCTTC. Protein: CASSPGQLDGYTF.

This clone was picked up a small number of times. The chain couples TRBV5-1 to TRBJ1-1; D perhaps matches TRBD1 (5 bases). CDR3 length: 16 amino acids. Trimming cost V 2 bases and J 2 bases, with 16 bases left between them. Germline V gene sequence: CDR1 SGHRS, CDR2 YFSETQ. CDR3 nucleotides: TGCGCCAGCAGCTTACGAGGAGCAGGGCGCAACACTGAAGCTTTCTTT. Translation: CASSLRGAGRNTEAFF.

The rearrangement joins TRBV7-2 to TRBJ1-2, with TRBD1 matching 7 bases. This CDR3 region has 12 residues. Looked up from germline, CDR1 is SGHTA and CDR2 is FQGNSA. With 1 base clipped from V and 12 bases from J, the junction kept 5 bases outside the gene matches. For the CDR3, the DNA is TGTGCCAGCAGCTTAGGGACAGGCCCCCACACCTTC. It codes for CASSLGTGPHTF.

This clone turned up a few times. The chain recombines TRBV5-1 with TRBJ1-2; 9 nucleotides line up with TRBD1. The CDR3 is made up of 14 amino acids. Germline CDR1 is SGHRS and CDR2 is YFSETQ. V shed 4 bases and J 5 bases; nucleotides not matched to a gene: 6. CDR3 DNA sequence: TGCGCCAGCAGCCCGGGGGACAGGGAGTATGGCTACACCTTC. Amino acids: CASSPGDREYGYTF.